Below are 25 T cell receptor beta chains sequenced from a single sample in a study of early T cells in non-severe SARS-CoV-2 infection (dated by TCRdb to the early 2020s). The library was produced with 5' RACE. The run used a NextSeq 500. TCRdb itself trimmed the public reads at Q25 with fastp, ran MiXCR and retained productive beta chains. When rows share a CDR3 protein, they turn into one entry using the most common DNA and genes. The sample table lists roughly 80,000 distinct CDR3 sequences, around 10% of them with a count of one. The ten largest clones capture approximately 12% of the sample. The material sequenced was whole blood, taken at baseline. Receptor source: an adult who was a healthcare worker with PCR-confirmed SARS-CoV-2 infection or an uninfected control (not recorded which).

This clonotype was detected only a few times. The CDR3 end shows no conserved phenylalanine or tryptophan, and so a read error is likely. The limits of the CDR3 on the DNA are not certain, so only TCRdb's listed CDR3 is given. J is TRBJ2-1 and V is TRBV7-8; the DNA was not used to check the table's D call, TRBD2. Germline CDR1 SGHVS, CDR2 FQNEAQ. The CDR3 is 13 residues long, ends included. This CDR3 is CASSSGTSGLQRL.

This clonotype was picked up many times. The CDR3 region has the DNA TGTGCCAGCAGCCACACGTACAGGGCGGAGACCCAGTACTTC. It codes for CASSHTYRAETQYF. This chain uses TRBV5-4 with TRBJ2-5; tentative D call: TRBD1 (6 bases). The CDR3 has 14 residues. Germline CDR1 is SGHNT and CDR2 is YYREEE (reference sequence). Trimming took 4 bases from V and 5 from J, leaving 15 bases between them.

The genes are TRBV10-2 and TRBJ2-7; D may be TRBD1 or TRBD2 (5 bases each). The CDR3 is made up of 12 amino acids. The ends were cut back, 8 bases at V and 2 bases at J, with 10 bases in the middle. Germline V CDR1 and CDR2: WSHSY, SAAADI. The DNA for the CDR3 is TGCGCCAGCCGGGGCCTTCCCTACGAGCAGTACTTC. Translated: CASRGLPYEQYF.

In its sample, this clonotype was seen a few times. V usage is TRBV5-1 and J usage is TRBJ1-4, with D possibly TRBD1 on 6 matching bases. CDR1 is SGHRS and CDR2 is YFSETQ in the germline V gene. V was cut by 3 bases and J by 0 bases, with 9 bases left in between. This CDR3 is built from 15 residues. CDR3 region: CASSSTGPTNEKLFF. In DNA, the CDR3 is TGCGCCAGCAGCTCGACAGGTCCAACTAATGAAAAACTGTTTTTT.

This chain joins TRBV9 and TRBJ1-5; D perhaps matches TRBD1 (5 bases). The CDR3 spans 13 residues. V lost 10 bases, J lost 3 bases, and 14 bases lay in between. Germline V gene lookup returns CDR1 SGDLS and CDR2 YYNGEE. The CDR3 DNA is TGTGCCCGAGGGTGGGGCTACAATCAGCCCCAGCATTTT. Protein product: CARGWGYNQPQHF.

This clonotype was found many times. Here the CDR3 DNA reads TGTGCCAGCAGCTCCCTATCGGGAGTAGATGGCTACACCTTC. This gives the protein CASSSLSGVDGYTF. This chain links TRBV9 with TRBJ1-2; no clear D gene. The CDR3 loop spans 14 amino acids. Per the germline V gene, CDR1 is SGDLS and CDR2 is YYNGEE. V was shortened by 4 bases and J by 6 bases, with 16 bases between the two germline ends.

The table lists this clonotype with a few counts. The chain employs TRBV3-1 and TRBJ2-2; D is perhaps TRBD1 (7 bases). This CDR3 contains 16 residues. Germline CDR1 LGHDT, CDR2 YNNKEL (reference sequence). Trimming cost V 1 base and J 5 bases, with 14 bases left between them. The CDR3 sequence: CASSQGQGGWTGELFF. As DNA, the CDR3 is TGTGCCAGCAGCCAAGGACAGGGAGGTTGGACCGGGGAGCTGTTTTTT.

The sample holds many counts of this clonotype. The chain uses TRBV6-5 and TRBJ2-7; D gene uncertain. Germline V gene lookup returns CDR1 MNHEY and CDR2 SVGAGI. Trimming pared 6 bases from V and 2 bases from J, leaving 14 bases between. CDR3 length: 14 residues. The CDR3 loop is CASRPDTWAYEQYF. Here the CDR3 DNA reads TGTGCCAGCAGACCAGACACTTGGGCCTACGAGCAGTACTTC.

This clonotype was picked up a small number of times. The rearrangement links TRBV18 to TRBJ2-5; tentatively, D is TRBD2 (5 bases). V shed 3 bases and J shed 6 bases, with 14 bases lying between them. Per the germline V gene, CDR1 is KGHSH and CDR2 is LQKENI. The CDR3 contains 14 residues. DNA of the CDR3: TGTGCCAGCTCACCGCCGCAACTAGAAAAGACCCAGTACTTC. As protein: CASSPPQLEKTQYF.

J is TRBJ2-7 and V is TRBV10-3; D unresolved. The CDR3 loop spans 11 amino acids. The germline V gene encodes CDR1 ENHRY and CDR2 SYGVKD. Trimming removed 6 bases from V and 3 bases from J, with 6 bases in between. Here the CDR3 reads CAISDIYEQYF. CDR3 coding DNA: TGTGCCATCAGCGACATCTACGAGCAGTACTTC.

This clonotype has a count of ten or more. The J gene is TRBJ2-5, the V gene TRBV7-9; 7 nucleotides align to TRBD2. Trimming at V came to 5 bases and at J to 5 bases, leaving 5 bases not matched to a gene. The CDR3 sequence is 13 residues long. Germline-derived CDR1 and CDR2 are SEHNR and FQNEAQ (reference sequence). The CDR3 protein is CASSRIGGETQYF. The CDR3 coding sequence is TGTGCCAGCAGCCGCATCGGGGGGGAGACCCAGTACTTC.

In this sample, this clonotype turned up a few times. The V gene is TRBV9, the J gene TRBJ2-3, with TRBD1 matching 7 bases. CDR1 is SGDLS, CDR2 YYNGEE, per germline. The CDR3 totals 15 residues. Trimming at V came to 0 bases and at J to 3 bases, leaving 4 bases not matched to a gene. As DNA, the CDR3 is TGTGCCAGCAGCGTAGATGACAGGGTTACAGATACGCAGTATTTT. Translating gives CASSVDDRVTDTQYF. Full variable domain (rest looked up from reference TRBV9 and TRBJ2-3): DSGVTQTPKHLITATGQRVTLRCSPRSGDLSVYWYQQSLDQGLQFLIQYYNGEERAKGNILERFSAQQFPDLHSELNLSSLELGDSALYFCASSVDDRVTDTQYFGPGTRLTVL.

The V gene is TRBV12-3 or TRBV12-4, the J gene TRBJ2-2, with TRBD1 identical over 8 bases. The CDR3 runs 15 residues. V shed 6 bases, J shed 5 bases, and the junction held 8 bases outside the gene matches. CDR3 in amino acids: CASSPTGVGTGELFF. The DNA of the CDR3 is TGTGCCAGCAGCCCGACAGGGGTTGGAACCGGGGAGCTGTTTTTT.

This clonotype was seen ten or more times. This sequence joins TRBV11-2 and TRBJ2-7, with 9 nucleotides matching TRBD1. Trimming at V came to 3 bases and at J to 3 bases, leaving 3 bases not matched to a gene. This CDR3 comprises 14 residues. The germline CDR1 and CDR2 sequences are SGHAT and FQNNGV. The CDR3 DNA is TGTGCCAGCAGCTTCGGGACAGGGATCTACGAGCAGTACTTC. It specifies CASSFGTGIYEQYF.

This clonotype was recorded many times. The chain uses TRBV16 and TRBJ1-1, with unresolved D. Germline assignment: CDR1 KGHSY and CDR2 FQNENV. V lost 3 bases, J lost 4 bases, and 15 bases lay in between. This CDR3 is 15 amino acids long. The CDR3 reads CASSQSRSGSTEAFF. CDR3 in DNA: TGTGCCAGCAGCCAGAGTAGGAGTGGCAGCACTGAAGCTTTCTTT.

The V and J genes are TRBV6-6 and TRBJ2-7; a possible D gene is TRBD1 (5 bases). This CDR3 comprises 12 residues. The V gene's germline CDR1 is MNHNY and CDR2 SVGAGI (reference sequence). The V and J ends lost 8 bases and 7 bases respectively, with 15 bases between them. CDR3 residues: CASGASGAEQYF. The CDR3 region has the DNA TGTGCCAGCGGGGCCTCAGGAGCTGAGCAGTACTTC.

The V and J genes are TRBV9 and TRBJ2-5, with 10 bases fitting TRBD2. The CDR3 sequence is 15 residues long. CDR1 and CDR2 from the germline V gene are SGDLS and YYNGEE. Trimming took 4 bases from V and 5 from J; bases not matched to a gene: 8. Written as DNA, the CDR3 is TGTGCCAGCAGCTTTAGCGGGGGGAATTGGGAGACCCAGTACTTC. Translation gives CASSFSGGNWETQYF. Variable domain in full (rest from reference TRBV9 and TRBJ2-5): DSGVTQTPKHLITATGQRVTLRCSPRSGDLSVYWYQQSLDQGLQFLIQYYNGEERAKGNILERFSAQQFPDLHSELNLSSLELGDSALYFCASSFSGGNWETQYFGPGTRLLVL.

This clonotype has only a few counts. V and J are TRBV4-2 and TRBJ2-1, with 9 bases aligning to TRBD1. Germline V gene sequence: CDR1 LGHNA, CDR2 YNFKEQ. After removal of 5 bases from V and 1 base from J, the junction contained 12 bases not matched to a gene. CDR3 length: 18 amino acids. The CDR3 DNA is TGTGCCAGCAGCACGCAACAGGGGGCACTGGAGTCCTACAATGAGCAGTTCTTC. It is translated as CASSTQQGALESYNEQFF.

The chain carries TRBV12-3 or TRBV12-4 and TRBJ1-2; TRBD1 matches at 7 bases. The CDR3 runs 15 residues. V lost 5 bases and J lost 4; bases outside the gene matches: 10. The CDR3 region is CASSAGQTRRYGYTF. DNA for the CDR3: TGTGCCAGCAGTGCGGGACAGACCCGTCGCTATGGCTACACCTTC.

The sample holds many counts of this clonotype. The chain joins TRBV29-1 to TRBJ1-4; possibly TRBD1 for D (6 bases). In germline, CDR1 is SQVTM, CDR2 ANQGSEA. The ends were cut back, 4 bases at V and 7 bases at J, with 13 bases in the middle. This CDR3 has 13 residues. The DNA of the CDR3 is TGCAGCGTTGCCGGGGGCGCAGGTGAAAAACTGTTTTTT. Its protein is CSVAGGAGEKLFF.

The table lists this clonotype with many counts. The V call is TRBV29-1, the J call TRBJ2-5; TRBD2 aligns across 11 bases. Germline lookup yields CDR1 SQVTM and CDR2 ANQGSEA. The CDR3 spans 13 residues. The ends lost 3 bases at V and 6 bases at J; junction bases unmatched: 3. The CDR3 region has the DNA TGCAGCGTTGATACTAGCGGGGGAAAGACCCAGTACTTC. Protein: CSVDTSGGKTQYF.

This clonotype was observed a few times. The CDR3 DNA is TGTGCCAGCAGCCAACGCGGGACGGATTACGGGGAGCTGTTTTTT. The encoded protein is CASSQRGTDYGELFF. This chain joins TRBV14 and TRBJ2-2, with D perhaps matching TRBD2 (6 bases). The CDR3 is 15 amino acids. The germline gives CDR1 SGHDN, CDR2 FVKESK. Trimming pared 2 bases from V and 7 bases from J, leaving 14 bases between.

This clonotype was seen a handful of times. The V gene is TRBV28, the J gene TRBJ1-1; no firm D call. The CDR3 extends over 14 amino acids. Per germline, CDR1 MDHEN and CDR2 SYDVKM. The V end lost 2 bases, the J end lost 5 bases, and 12 bases lay between the germline ends. The CDR3 DNA follows: TGTGCCAGCAGTTTAGCGGTAGAGGGTACTGAAGCTTTCTTT. Amino acid sequence: CASSLAVEGTEAFF.

This clonotype turned up a few times. The V call is TRBV5-5, the J call TRBJ2-1; the D is unclear. The CDR3 has 11 residues. V was clipped by 4 bases and J by 8 bases, with 7 bases between them. Germline V gene data show CDR1 as SGHKS and CDR2 as YYEKEE (reference sequence). CDR3 in DNA: TGTGCCAGCAGCACCAGATATGAGCAGTTCTTC. Its protein product is CASSTRYEQFF.

This clonotype appeared a few times. The chain carries TRBV29-1 and TRBJ1-6, with D possibly being TRBD1 (5 bases). This CDR3 comprises 14 residues. Germline CDR1 is SQVTM and CDR2 is ANQGSEA. V lost 5 bases and J lost 10, with 18 bases in between. CDR3 loop: CSVQSGTLTSPLHF. The CDR3 coding sequence is TGCAGCGTTCAATCCGGGACTCTAACATCACCCCTCCACTTT.